This T cell receptor (beta chain) was recorded in a study of breast tumors, draining lymph nodes, adjacent tissues. Breast cancer patients provided tissue from their axillary draining lymph nodes. This clonotype was observed at least ten times. Its target is unknown. Study-wide points: Data fit most tumor T cells coming from lymph node, expanding in tumor. That most tumor T cells come from lymph nodes remained unproven. Compared with basal-like, luminal-like tumors shared significantly more repertoire with nontumor tissue.

Germline CDR1 is GTSNPN and CDR2 is SVGIG (reference sequence). This CDR3 comprises 14 residues. Trimming stripped 5 bases from V and 0 bases from J, with 13 bases between. From the multiplex PCR reads, TCRdb called clonotypes with MiXCR, one entry per CDR3 protein. The sample carries 150,000 to 250,000 distinct CDR3 sequences, 31% recorded once. The sequence derives from a female donor with breast cancer. Some clones in this sample may be carry-over from other donors' samples. The sample consisted of axillary lymph node tissue. The V call is TRBV30, the J call TRBJ1-2; maybe TRBD1 (5 bases). The CDR3, as DNA: TGTGCCTGGGCCCTACAGGTAGCTAACTATGGCTACACCTTC. Translating it yields CAWALQVANYGYTF.